These 10 T cell receptor beta chains share one sample of origin, sequenced in a study of PD-1 blockade in classical Hodgkin lymphoma (dated by TCRdb to about 2020). The library relied on the immunoSEQ multiplex PCR assay. TCRdb re-hosts the immuneACCESS table, in-frame sequences only. Its copies lack some clones; in the studies checked, an unresolved V gene accounts for under half of them, and the cause for the rest is not known. This sample is represented by about 58,000 clones; more than 85% of them were singletons. Clones ranked in the top ten supply about 10% of the sample. Per the publication, the time point label means: cycle 2 day 1 (C2D1) of nivolumab. Relapse after autologous stem cell transplantation had occurred in all trial patients, and cohorts A, B and C were distinguished by prior brentuximab vedotin exposure. The sample consisted of peripheral blood mononuclear cells (PBMCs), taken before the second cycle of nivolumab. These receptor sequences come from a human donor with classical Hodgkin lymphoma.

The rearrangement joins TRBV19 to TRBJ2-5; a possible D gene is TRBD1 (6 bases). CDR3 length equals 15 residues. The V end lost 4 bases, the J end lost 4 bases, and 16 bases lay between the germline ends. Germline V CDR1 and CDR2: LNHDA, SQIVND (reference sequence). CDR3 sequence: CASSTGTQGAETQYF. CDR3 bases: TGTGCCAGTAGTACGGGCACACAGGGCGCAGAGACCCAGTACTTC.

The chain has TRBV9 and TRBJ1-1, with D possibly TRBD1 on 5 matching bases. The CDR3 extends over 17 amino acids. Between the trimmed V and J ends, which lost 4 bases and 0 bases, there was a span of 19 bases. Looked up from germline, CDR1 is SGDLS and CDR2 is YYNGEE. The CDR3 DNA reads TGTGCCAGCAGCCCACAGGAGGTTCTCGCCGTGAACACTGAAGCTTTCTTT. Translated: CASSPQEVLAVNTEAFF.

The rearrangement links TRBV11-3 to TRBJ2-1; D remains ambiguous. V was cut by 2 bases and J by 9 bases, with 8 bases left in between. From germline, CDR1 is SGHNT and CDR2 YENEEA. The CDR3 is made up of 12 amino acids. The DNA for the CDR3 is TGTGCCAGCAGCTTACAGCTCGGTGAGCAGTTCTTC. Protein sequence: CASSLQLGEQFF.

This chain joins TRBV4-1 and TRBJ2-7; D is possibly TRBD2 (5 bases). Trimming pared 4 bases from V and 4 bases from J, leaving 23 bases between. The CDR3 runs to 17 residues. Germline loops: CDR1 MGHRA, CDR2 YSYEKL. CDR3 in DNA: TGCGCCAGCAGCCGTGAATTCGCCGGGGTCGAGTCATACGAGCAGTACTTC. It is translated as CASSREFAGVESYEQYF.

V and J are TRBV5-6 and TRBJ1-1; no definite D call. This CDR3 contains 13 residues. Germline lookup yields CDR1 SGHDT and CDR2 YYEEEE. The V end was cut by 4 bases, the J end by 1 base, with 8 bases between. The CDR3: CASSPRGNTEAFF. The CDR3 DNA reads TGTGCCAGCAGCCCACGAGGGAACACTGAAGCTTTCTTT.

V usage is TRBV11-2 and J usage is TRBJ2-5, with 10 bases lining up with TRBD2. This CDR3 has 19 amino acids. Germline loops: CDR1 SGHAT, CDR2 FQNNGV. V shed 1 base, J shed 4 bases, and the junction held 15 bases outside the gene matches. The CDR3 loop reads CASSLAHRAEREGPETQYF. CDR3 sequence (DNA): TGTGCCAGCAGCTTAGCTCACCGGGCCGAGCGGGAGGGCCCAGAGACCCAGTACTTC. The variable domain in full, with the rest retrieved from reference TRBV11-2 and TRBJ2-5, is EAGVAQSPRYKIIEKRQSVAFWCNPISGHATLYWYQQILGQGPKLLIQFQNNGVVDDSQLPKDRFSAERLKGVDSTLKIQPAKLEDSAVYLCASSLAHRAEREGPETQYFGPGTRLLVL.

The V and J genes are TRBV27 and TRBJ1-2; 8 bases map to TRBD1. The germline CDR1 and CDR2 sequences are MNHEY and SMNVEV (reference sequence). V was clipped by 5 bases and J by 5 bases; unmatched bases: 10. CDR3 length: 15 amino acids. CDR3 DNA sequence: TGTGCCAGCAGTCCGGGACAGGCGGCGGTATATGGCTACACCTTC. It translates to CASSPGQAAVYGYTF.

The V gene is TRBV19, the J gene TRBJ2-5, with D possibly being TRBD2 (6 bases). The CDR3 runs 15 residues. Germline values: CDR1 LNHDA, CDR2 SQIVND (reference sequence). The V and J ends lost 7 bases and 4 bases respectively, with 19 bases between them. CDR3 nucleotides: TGTGCCAGTACCAACGGCAGGAAAGCGGGAGAGACCCAGTACTTC. This encodes CASTNGRKAGETQYF.

This clone appeared once. The chain links TRBV25-1 to TRBJ2-1; no clear D. Trimming stripped 7 bases from V and 6 bases from J, with 13 bases between. CDR1 is MGHDK, CDR2 SYGVNS, per germline. The CDR3 totals 13 residues. The chain's CDR3 is CASNPLDANEQFF. The CDR3 coding sequence is TGTGCCAGCAACCCATTGGACGCCAATGAGCAGTTCTTC.

The genes are TRBV2 and TRBJ2-1, with D tentatively TRBD2 (6 bases). Germline lookup yields CDR1 SNHLY and CDR2 FYNNEI. The CDR3 loop spans 13 amino acids. V lost 11 bases and J 6 bases, leaving 17 bases between the germline ends. As DNA, the CDR3 is TGTGCCGGGCGAAGGGCGGGGCCCAATGAGCAGTTCTTC. It specifies CAGRRAGPNEQFF.